This is a list of T cell receptor beta chains from one sample in a study of technical replicates of blood from a few donors. Sequencing used immunoSEQ multiplex PCR; TCRdb keeps in-frame clones, though not all of them. The table lists about 73,000 clones, around 93% of them singletons. Sequenced material: T cells isolated from PBMCs. These TCRs come from a human donor in good health. The CDR3 runs from the conserved cysteine through the conserved F or W. The D gene is left open where the match is weak. Clone sizes are given selectively: once, few, many, or a class where the clone is expanded.

d_call	v_call	clone_size	j_call	cdr3_aa	cdr3_nt
TRBD1	TRBV4-1	-	TRBJ1-2	CASSQGQGYGYTF	TGCGCCAGCAGCCAAGGACAGGGTTATGGCTACACCTTC
TRBD1	TRBV18	once	TRBJ2-7	CASSHGTGASEQYF	TGTGCCAGCTCACACGGGACAGGGGCTTCCGAGCAGTACTTC
TRBD1	TRBV10-3	-	TRBJ2-7	CAITGQVDTYEQYF	TGTGCCATCACCGGACAGGTGGACACCTACGAGCAGTACTTC
TRBD1	TRBV4-1	-	TRBJ2-7	CASSPYKDRGYEQYF	TGCGCCAGCAGCCCCTACAAAGACAGGGGATACGAGCAGTACTTC
-	TRBV30	-	TRBJ1-5	CAWRSRGVNQPQHF	TGTGCCTGGAGAAGCAGGGGAGTCAATCAGCCCCAGCATTTT
-	TRBV10-2	-	TRBJ2-2	CASRKTGSAGELFF	TGCGCCAGCAGGAAGACAGGAAGCGCCGGGGAGCTGTTTTTT
-	TRBV5-4	-	TRBJ2-3	CASSLRGSGFSTDTQYF	TGTGCCAGCAGCTTGAGAGGGTCAGGCTTTAGCACAGATACGCAGTATTTT
-	TRBV7-8	-	TRBJ2-7	CASSLRGSTYEQYF	TGTGCCAGCAGCTTACGGGGGTCTACCTACGAGCAGTACTTC
-	TRBV11-3	-	TRBJ2-7	CASSLGGLNSYEQYF	TGTGCCAGCAGCTTAGGGGGACTGAATTCCTACGAGCAGTACTTC
-	TRBV7-9	-	TRBJ1-5	CASSLERSQEPQHF	TGTGCCAGCAGCTTAGAGAGGTCCCAAGAGCCCCAGCATTTT
TRBD1	TRBV6-5	-	TRBJ1-3	CASRSGTGSGNTIYF	TGTGCCAGCAGATCCGGGACAGGGTCTGGAAACACCATATATTTT
-	TRBV5-1	-	TRBJ2-2	CASSLVMRAGSNTGELFF	TGCGCCAGCAGCTTGGTGATGAGAGCGGGTTCGAACACCGGGGAGCTGTTTTTT
TRBD1	TRBV6-1	few	TRBJ2-5	CASSQGAGGGQTQYF	TGTGCCAGCTCCCAAGGAGCAGGGGGCGGACAGACCCAGTACTTC
TRBD1	TRBV13	-	TRBJ2-2	CASSPEDREDTGELFF	TGTGCCAGCAGCCCAGAGGACAGGGAGGACACCGGGGAGCTGTTTTTT
TRBD1	TRBV6-1	-	TRBJ1-5	CASSELWQGAGQPQHF	TGTGCCAGCAGTGAATTGTGGCAGGGGGCAGGTCAGCCCCAGCATTTT
-	TRBV7-8	-	TRBJ2-5	CASSPYQGTFQETQYF	TGTGCCAGCAGCCCGTATCAGGGGACCTTCCAAGAGACCCAGTACTTC
TRBD1	TRBV5-1	-	TRBJ1-4	CASSQQGAEKLFF	TGCGCCAGCAGCCAACAGGGGGCTGAAAAACTGTTTTTT
-	TRBV28	-	TRBJ2-1	CASSLRFEVSGNSYNEQFF	TGTGCCAGCAGTTTAAGGTTCGAAGTTTCGGGGAACTCCTACAATGAGCAGTTCTTC
-	TRBV6-5	-	TRBJ2-2	CASSYMSTGTGELFF	TGTGCCAGCAGTTACATGTCCACGGGCACCGGGGAGCTGTTTTTT
-	TRBV27	-	TRBJ2-7	CASSLSDTYEQYF	TGTGCCAGCAGTTTATCGGACACCTACGAGCAGTACTTC
-	TRBV7-8	-	TRBJ1-4	CASSLNRVRLDEKLFF	TGTGCCAGCAGCTTAAACAGGGTGCGTTTAGACGAAAAACTGTTTTTT
-	TRBV5-1	-	TRBJ2-3	CASSQRQGRGTQYF	TGCGCCAGCAGCCAAAGGCAAGGTCGGGGTACGCAGTATTTT
-	TRBV5-1	-	TRBJ1-1	CASSPDSPRRDTEAFF	TGCGCCAGCAGCCCCGACAGTCCCAGAAGGGACACTGAAGCTTTCTTT
TRBD1	TRBV27	-	TRBJ1-4	CASSVLGTGVGKLFF	TGTGCCAGCAGTGTCCTCGGGACAGGGGTGGGAAAACTGTTTTTT
TRBD1	TRBV7-2	-	TRBJ1-1	CASSLGGQGDWIEAFF	TGTGCCAGCAGCTTAGGGGGACAGGGGGATTGGATTGAAGCTTTCTTT
-	TRBV5-1	-	TRBJ1-1	CASSLNPGLNTEAFF	TGCGCCAGCAGCTTGAACCCGGGGTTGAACACTGAAGCTTTCTTT
-	TRBV19	-	TRBJ2-5	CASSIGGIQETQYF	TGTGCCAGTAGTATTGGGGGGATCCAAGAGACCCAGTACTTC
TRBD1	TRBV6-6	once	TRBJ1-1	CASREPTGGWTEAFF	TGTGCCAGCAGAGAACCTACAGGGGGCTGGACTGAAGCTTTCTTT
TRBD1	TRBV2	-	TRBJ2-7	CASLTVRQGYEQYF	TGTGCCAGCCTAACCGTCAGACAGGGCTACGAGCAGTACTTC
-	TRBV10-1	-	TRBJ1-1	CASSESGGLITEAFF	TGCGCCAGCAGTGAGTCAGGCGGCTTGATCACTGAAGCTTTCTTT
-	TRBV5-1	-	TRBJ2-1	CASSLALAYEQFF	TGCGCCAGCAGCTTGGCACTAGCATATGAGCAGTTCTTC
TRBD1	TRBV2	-	TRBJ2-5	CASRGQAVSETQYF	TGTGCCAGCAGAGGACAGGCAGTCTCAGAGACCCAGTACTTC
-	TRBV28	-	TRBJ1-1	CASRTGTPNTEAFF	TGTGCCAGCAGAACCGGGACACCTAACACTGAAGCTTTCTTT
-	TRBV25-1	-	TRBJ2-3	CATNNRVSSTDTQYF	TGTGCCACAAATAACAGAGTTTCTAGCACAGATACGCAGTATTTT
-	TRBV7-9	-	TRBJ2-2	CASSPDSFSPGELFF	TGTGCCAGCAGCCCCGACAGTTTCTCCCCCGGGGAGCTGTTTTTT
TRBD1	TRBV6-5	once	TRBJ1-3	CASSWDDRGGNTIYF	TGTGCCAGCAGTTGGGACGACAGGGGTGGAAACACCATATATTTT
-	TRBV20-1	-	TRBJ2-7	CSAVDRTEQYF	TGCAGTGCCGTGGATCGGACAGAGCAGTACTTC
TRBD2	TRBV5-1	-	TRBJ2-1	CASNVRGAGVGPYNEQFF	TGCGCCAGCAATGTTCGGGGAGCGGGAGTTGGGCCCTACAATGAGCAGTTCTTC
-	TRBV5-4	-	TRBJ2-3	CASSVTGTYTDTQYF	TGTGCCAGCAGCGTAACCGGGACTTACACAGATACGCAGTATTTT
TRBD1	TRBV5-1	-	TRBJ2-2	CASSLGTGGHGELFF	TGCGCCAGCAGCTTAGGGACAGGGGGCCACGGGGAGCTGTTTTTT
TRBD1	TRBV25-1	-	TRBJ2-1	CASSEYRQGKRNEQFF	TGTGCCAGCAGTGAATATAGACAGGGGAAGCGGAATGAGCAGTTCTTC
-	TRBV7-9	-	TRBJ2-2	CASSSGLLGGELFF	TGTGCCAGCAGCTCTGGACTTTTAGGCGGGGAGCTGTTTTTT
TRBD1	TRBV7-9	-	TRBJ2-7	CASSSRDSSSYEQYF	TGTGCCAGCAGCAGCCGGGACAGCTCCTCCTACGAGCAGTACTTC
-	TRBV5-1	-	TRBJ2-7	CASSLLQDPYEQYF	TGCGCCAGCAGCTTGTTACAGGATCCGTACGAGCAGTACTTC
-	TRBV5-1	-	TRBJ1-3	CASSIAGISGNTIYF	TGCGCCAGCAGTATCGCAGGGATCTCTGGAAACACCATATATTTT
-	TRBV20-1	-	TRBJ1-2	CSADNLYGYTF	TGCAGTGCCGACAACCTCTATGGCTACACCTTC
-	TRBV28	-	TRBJ2-6	CASRVRGANVLTF	TGTGCCAGCAGGGTGCGTGGGGCCAACGTCCTGACTTTC
-	TRBV11-1	-	TRBJ1-6	CASSLAGDSYSPLHF	TGTGCCAGCAGCTTAGCGGGTGACAGTTATTCACCCCTCCACTTT
TRBD1	TRBV5-1	-	TRBJ1-5	CASSSKDRVAGQPQHF	TGCGCCAGCAGCTCAAAAGACAGGGTGGCCGGTCAGCCCCAGCATTTT
-	TRBV7-9	-	TRBJ1-6	CASSRTESNSPLHF	TGTGCCAGCAGCCGGACAGAATCAAATTCACCCCTCCACTTT
-	TRBV19	few	TRBJ1-1	CASRGFEGHEAFF	TGTGCCAGTAGGGGGTTCGAGGGTCATGAAGCTTTCTTT
-	TRBV6-1	-	TRBJ2-7	CASSEAGHRSTSMDF	TGTGCCAGCAGTGAAGCGGGACACAGATCTACGAGTATGGACTTC
TRBD2	TRBV7-8	-	TRBJ2-7	CASSSGWGGNEQYF	TGTGCCAGCAGCTCTGGGTGGGGGGGGAACGAGCAGTACTTC
TRBD1	TRBV6-5	-	TRBJ1-1	CASRGGKGGRAEAFF	TGTGCCAGCAGGGGCGGTAAAGGGGGCAGAGCTGAAGCTTTCTTT
-	TRBV6-5	-	TRBJ2-3	CASSYMSPGADTQYF	TGTGCCAGCAGTTACATGAGCCCCGGGGCAGATACGCAGTATTTT
TRBD2	TRBV7-6	-	TRBJ2-7	CASSSSGNAYEQYF	TGTGCCAGCAGCTCTAGCGGGAACGCCTACGAGCAGTACTTC